This TCR beta chain came from a study of post-analysis software for immune sequencing data. Study findings and constraints: Several TRBV segments (TRBV5-6, TRBV5-1 and TRBV20-1 among them) occurred more frequently in patients than in controls.

This clonotype was found a few times. Its target is unknown. This CDR3 has 14 residues. V lost 6 bases and J lost 1; bases outside the gene matches: 2. Germline lookup yields CDR1 ENHRY and CDR2 SYGVKD. Incorporated into the TCR beta cDNA libraries were unique molecular identifiers, which served to reduce PCR and sequencing biases. Via MiXCR, TCRdb re-called the PCR reads, giving one row per CDR3 protein. Of fewer than 600,000 distinct CDR3 sequences listed, around 40% are singletons. The sequence derives from a girl between 5 and 17 years old with multiple sclerosis. The sequenced sample consisted of blood. This chain joins TRBV10-3 and TRBJ2-7, with 11 positions matching TRBD2. Written as DNA, the CDR3 is TGTGCCATCAGGGTAGCGGGAGGGTCCTACGAGCAGTACTTC. It is translated as CAIRVAGGSYEQYF.